The 26 T cell receptor beta chains below were found in one sample sequenced in a study of technical replicates of blood from several donors. Measured with immunoSEQ multiplex PCR; TCRdb has only the in-frame clones, and not every one. The table lists over 75,000 clones, around 97% of them singletons. The sequencing input was T cells isolated from PBMCs. These receptor sequences come from a human donor in good health.

The chain couples TRBV5-4 to TRBJ2-7; 12 bases agree with TRBD2. Germline-derived CDR1 and CDR2 are SGHNT and YYREEE (reference sequence). This CDR3 comprises 15 residues. After removal of 5 bases from V and 7 bases from J, the junction contained 10 bases not matched to a gene. CDR3 amino acids: CASSSKTSGGGEQYF. The CDR3 bases are TGTGCCAGCAGTTCGAAGACTAGCGGGGGTGGTGAGCAGTACTTC.

V gene TRBV4-2 combines with J gene TRBJ2-2, with a possible D match to TRBD1 (5 bases). Germline V lookup: CDR1 LGHNA, CDR2 YNFKEQ. CDR3 length: 16 residues. Trimming pared 0 bases from V and 3 bases from J, leaving 11 bases between. The CDR3 DNA follows: TGTGCCAGCAGCCAAGAAGACAGTCTATACACCGGGGAGCTGTTTTTT. Translated: CASSQEDSLYTGELFF.

The rearrangement uses TRBV28 and TRBJ1-4, with TRBD1 matching over 7 bases. V shed 4 bases, J shed 5 bases, and the junction held 4 bases outside the gene matches. The germline CDR1 and CDR2 sequences are MDHEN and SYDVKM. The CDR3 contains 14 residues. CDR3 amino acids: CASSSPGQNEKLFF. CDR3 nucleotide sequence: TGTGCCAGCAGTTCGCCGGGACAGAATGAAAAACTGTTTTTT.

This rearrangement joins TRBV7-2 to TRBJ2-3, with D perhaps TRBD2 (6 bases). Germline CDR1 and CDR2: SGHTA and FQGNSA. Trimming shortened V by 1 base and J by 8 bases, and 13 bases separated the two germline ends. The CDR3 runs to 14 residues. The CDR3: CASSLGDFWGTQYF. The CDR3 DNA reads TGTGCCAGCAGCTTAGGGGACTTCTGGGGTACGCAGTATTTT. Based on the CDR3 plus reference TRBV7-2 and TRBJ2-3, the full variable domain is GAGVSQSPSNKVTEKGKDVELRCDPISGHTALYWYRQSLGQGLEFLIYFQGNSAPDKSGLPSDRFSAERTGGSVSTLTIQRTQQEDSAVYLCASSLGDFWGTQYFGPGTRLTVL.

CDR3 nucleotides: TGTGCCAGCAGTGACGGAAGGCAGGGGGGCTCCTACAATGAGCAGTTCTTC. It translates to CASSDGRQGGSYNEQFF. This chain uses TRBV6-1 with TRBJ2-1, with D possibly being TRBD1 (7 bases). The length of the CDR3 is 17 residues. Trimming shortened V by 3 bases and J by 0 bases, and 15 bases separated the two germline ends. Germline values: CDR1 MNHNS, CDR2 SASEGT.

The CDR3 region has the DNA TGCGCCAGCAGCGTAAGCCCCCCTAGCGGGGGGGCTGAGACCCAGTACTTC. Its protein is CASSVSPPSGGAETQYF. This chain uses TRBV4-1 with TRBJ2-5, with 12 bases fitting TRBD2. The ends lost 5 bases at V and 5 bases at J; junction bases unmatched: 12. CDR3 length equals 17 residues. Germline loops: CDR1 MGHRA, CDR2 YSYEKL.

The chain couples TRBV11-2 to TRBJ2-7; TRBD2 is a possible D gene (5 bases). The CDR3 extends over 15 amino acids. The germline CDR1 and CDR2 sequences are SGHAT and FQNNGV. V dropped 5 bases and J dropped 4 bases, with 18 bases sitting between them. The CDR3 DNA reads as TGTGCCAGCAGCCCCGAGCGGCGGAAGATATACGAGCAGTACTTC. Its translation is CASSPERRKIYEQYF.

This clone came up once. The rearrangement links TRBV25-1 to TRBJ2-3, with TRBD2 as a possible D gene (5 bases). Trimming pared 0 bases from V and 6 bases from J, leaving 10 bases between. Germline CDR1 MGHDK, CDR2 SYGVNS. The CDR3 extends over 14 amino acids. CDR3 in amino acids: CASSEYPERDTQYF. The CDR3 region has the DNA TGTGCCAGCAGTGAATATCCAGAGCGGGATACGCAGTATTTT.

This sequence joins TRBV30 and TRBJ2-2; 10 bases agree with TRBD2. There are 16 residues in the CDR3. The germline V gene encodes CDR1 GTSNPN and CDR2 SVGIG (reference sequence). V lost 1 base to trimming and J lost 0 bases; unmatched junction nucleotides: 2. As DNA, the CDR3 is TGTGCCTGGAGTGGAGGACTAGCGGCGAACACCGGGGAGCTGTTTTTT. Its protein product is CAWSGGLAANTGELFF.

V and J are TRBV29-1 and TRBJ2-7; 8 bases are a match to TRBD1. V shed 7 bases and J 6 bases; nucleotides not matched to a gene: 11. The CDR3 consists of 13 residues. Germline V lookup: CDR1 SQVTM, CDR2 ANQGSEA. Written as DNA, the CDR3 is TGCAGCGCGATCCAATCGACAGGGGCCGAGCAGTACTTC. It codes for CSAIQSTGAEQYF.

This clone is a singleton in its sample. The chain has TRBV14 and TRBJ2-1; TRBD2 is a possible D gene (5 bases). Germline CDR1 reads SGHDN; CDR2 reads FVKESK. The CDR3 is 14 residues long. V lost 4 bases and J lost 3, with 10 bases in between. CDR3 in amino acids: CASSPGSVYNEQFF. CDR3 coding DNA: TGTGCCAGCAGCCCGGGGAGCGTCTACAATGAGCAGTTCTTC.

The chain is built from TRBV11-2 and TRBJ1-1; no definite D call. V lost 4 bases to trimming and J lost 4 bases, with 7 bases between them. The V gene's germline CDR1 is SGHAT and CDR2 FQNNGV. CDR3 size: 12 residues. CDR3 sequence: CASSSPSTEAFF. The CDR3 DNA is TGTGCCAGCAGCTCCCCTTCCACTGAAGCTTTCTTT.

The J gene is TRBJ2-1, the V gene TRBV4-2; D possibly corresponds to TRBD2 (6 bases). The CDR3 extends over 16 amino acids. Trimming took 3 bases from V and 6 from J, leaving 18 bases between them. Germline V gives CDR1 LGHNA, CDR2 YNFKEQ. CDR3 coding DNA: TGTGCCAGCAGCCAGTACCGGGACTCGGGGTCCAATGAGCAGTTCTTC. It encodes CASSQYRDSGSNEQFF.

The chain combines TRBV6-4 with TRBJ1-2; 7 bases are a match to TRBD1. V shed 0 bases, J shed 5 bases, and the junction held 21 bases outside the gene matches. Germline CDR1 reads MRHNA; CDR2 reads SNTAGT. The CDR3 consists of 20 residues. CDR3: CASSDSLSALRGQSSYGYTF. CDR3 DNA: TGTGCCAGCAGTGACTCGTTGTCTGCCTTGAGGGGGCAGTCGTCTTATGGCTACACCTTC.

The rearrangement uses TRBV6-6 and TRBJ1-1, with 8 bases aligning to TRBD1. The CDR3 contains 14 residues. Germline values: CDR1 MNHNY, CDR2 SVGAGI (reference sequence). The junction had 11 bases not matched to a gene; V was cut back by 8 bases and J by 6 bases. CDR3 residues: CASGPPGGTAEAFF. Written as DNA, the CDR3 is TGTGCCAGCGGCCCACCAGGGGGCACGGCTGAAGCTTTCTTT.

The chain is built from TRBV15 and TRBJ1-2; no firm D call. V lost 3 bases, J lost 4 bases, and 15 bases lay in between. Germline-derived CDR1 and CDR2 are LNHNV and YYDKDF (reference sequence). This CDR3 is 15 amino acids long. CDR3 coding DNA: TGTGCCACCAGCAGGGATAGGGAGTATCTCTATGGCTACACCTTC. Its protein is CATSRDREYLYGYTF.

This clone is a singleton in its sample. V is TRBV5-4 and J is TRBJ2-3, with D possibly being TRBD2 (6 bases). Trimming took off 0 bases at V and 5 bases at J, with 16 bases between the two ends. Germline V gene lookup returns CDR1 SGHNT and CDR2 YYREEE (reference sequence). The CDR3 is 16 amino acids. The CDR3 DNA sequence: TGTGCCAGCAGCTTGGCCAAGGCGGGGCTCAAAGATACGCAGTATTTT. Amino acid sequence: CASSLAKAGLKDTQYF. The complete variable domain, with remaining parts taken from reference TRBV5-4 and TRBJ2-3, reads ETGVTQSPTHLIKTRGQQVTLRCSSQSGHNTVSWYQQALGQGPQFIFQYYREEENGRGNFPPRFSGLQFPNYSSELNVNALELDDSALYLCASSLAKAGLKDTQYFGPGTRLTVL.

The J gene is TRBJ2-7, the V gene TRBV5-1; weak D call: TRBD2 (5 bases). Germline assignment: CDR1 SGHRS and CDR2 YFSETQ. The V end lost 1 base, the J end lost 3 bases, and 20 bases lay between the germline ends. The CDR3 totals 17 residues. CDR3 sequence reads: CASSLNARPERVYEQYF. The DNA of the CDR3 is TGCGCCAGCAGCTTGAATGCCCGCCCGGAGAGGGTCTACGAGCAGTACTTC.

The chain joins TRBV7-2 to TRBJ2-7, with TRBD2 matching 9 bases. Germline V gives CDR1 SGHTA, CDR2 FQGNSA. The CDR3 runs to 16 residues. The junction had 9 bases not matched to a gene; V was cut back by 0 bases and J by 6 bases. The CDR3 bases are TGTGCCAGCAGCTTAGCGCCCGGCGGGGGGGCGCCCGAGCAGTACTTC. Protein: CASSLAPGGGAPEQYF.

The genes are TRBV9 and TRBJ1-5; D unclear. The CDR3 contains 15 residues. The V end was cut by 4 bases, the J end by 3 bases, with 14 bases between. Germline CDR1 and CDR2: SGDLS and YYNGEE. The CDR3: CASSPDGAHNQPQHF. The DNA of the CDR3 is TGTGCCAGCAGCCCCGATGGAGCCCACAATCAGCCCCAGCATTTT.

This chain links TRBV7-7 with TRBJ2-5; maybe TRBD2 (5 bases). CDR1 is SSHAT and CDR2 is FNYEAQ in the germline V gene (reference sequence). The V end was cut by 2 bases, the J end by 5 bases, with 21 bases between. This CDR3 contains 17 residues. The CDR3, as DNA: TGTGCCAGCAGCTTATTGGCCCTTCCTCCCACGGGGGAGACCCAGTACTTC. Protein product: CASSLLALPPTGETQYF.

This chain joins TRBV11-2 and TRBJ1-1; D uncertain. This CDR3 comprises 15 residues. The germline V gene has CDR1 SGHAT and CDR2 FQNNGV. The V and J ends lost 5 bases and 3 bases respectively, with 16 bases between them. DNA for the CDR3: TGTGCCAGCAGCCCCGAGGGATGGTCAGACACTGAAGCTTTCTTT. Its translation is CASSPEGWSDTEAFF.

This rearrangement joins TRBV11-3 to TRBJ1-1; 8 bases align to TRBD1. Per the germline V gene, CDR1 is SGHNT and CDR2 is YENEEA. J gave up 10 bases and V 7 bases, and 8 bases lay outside the gene matches. This CDR3 has 12 residues. This CDR3 reads CASTPDRVVAFF. The CDR3 DNA reads TGTGCCAGCACCCCGGACAGGGTCGTAGCTTTCTTT.

V gene TRBV5-6 combines with J gene TRBJ1-2; 7 nucleotides align to TRBD1. CDR1 SGHDT and CDR2 YYEEEE come from the germline V gene. The CDR3 totals 16 residues. The trim removed 4 bases at V and 7 bases at J, leaving 16 bases unmatched. The CDR3 sequence: CASSPDRVTFGGGYTF. In DNA form, the CDR3 reads TGTGCCAGCAGCCCCGACAGGGTTACCTTCGGTGGTGGCTACACCTTC.

The chain couples TRBV27 to TRBJ1-1; 9 bases map to TRBD1. Germline V lookup: CDR1 MNHEY, CDR2 SMNVEV (reference sequence). The junction had 17 bases not matched to a gene; V was cut back by 6 bases and J by 9 bases. The CDR3 is 16 residues long. DNA for the CDR3: TGTGCCAGCAGCCCACCGGGACAGGGAAAAGTGGGGAAAGCTTTCTTT. As protein: CASSPPGQGKVGKAFF.

The rearrangement uses TRBV7-3 and TRBJ2-7, with TRBD2 identical over 14 bases. After removal of 5 bases from V and 3 bases from J, the junction contained 3 bases not matched to a gene. This CDR3 contains 15 residues. The germline CDR1 and CDR2 sequences are SGHTA and FQGTGA. The CDR3 nucleotides are TGTGCCAGCAGCCCAGGACTAGCGGGGGGCTACGAGCAGTACTTC. It specifies CASSPGLAGGYEQYF. The full variable domain, with the rest looked up from reference TRBV7-3 and TRBJ2-7, is GAGVSQTPSNKVTEKGKYVELRCDPISGHTALYWYRQSLGQGPEFLIYFQGTGAADDSGLPNDRFFAVRPEGSVSTLKIQRTERGDSAVYLCASSPGLAGGYEQYFGPGTRLTVT.